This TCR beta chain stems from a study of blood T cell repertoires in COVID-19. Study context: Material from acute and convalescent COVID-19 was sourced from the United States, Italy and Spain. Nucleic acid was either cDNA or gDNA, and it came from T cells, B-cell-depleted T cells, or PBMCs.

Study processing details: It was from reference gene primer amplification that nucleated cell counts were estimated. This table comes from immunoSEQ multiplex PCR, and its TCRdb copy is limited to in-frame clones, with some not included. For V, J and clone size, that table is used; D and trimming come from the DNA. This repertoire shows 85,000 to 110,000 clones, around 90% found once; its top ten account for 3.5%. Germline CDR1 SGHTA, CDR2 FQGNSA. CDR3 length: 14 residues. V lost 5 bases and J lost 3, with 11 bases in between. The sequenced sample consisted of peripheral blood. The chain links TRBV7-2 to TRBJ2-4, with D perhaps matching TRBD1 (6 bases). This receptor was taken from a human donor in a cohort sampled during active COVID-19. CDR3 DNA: TGTGCCAGCAGCCCACAGGGAGTCAAAAACATTCAGTACTTC. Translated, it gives CASSPQGVKNIQYF. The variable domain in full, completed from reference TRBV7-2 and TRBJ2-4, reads GAGVSQSPSNKVTEKGKDVELRCDPISGHTALYWYRQSLGQGLEFLIYFQGNSAPDKSGLPSDRFSAERTGGSVSTLTIQRTQQEDSAVYLCASSPQGVKNIQYFGAGTRLSVL.